These 9 T cell receptor beta chains were all obtained from the same sample, sequenced in a study of molecular identifiers for immune sequencing clone quantification (dated by TCRdb to the late 2010s). To prepare the library, PCR was applied. This sample was sequenced with an Illumina HiSeq 4000. Starting from the raw public reads, TCRdb applied fastp trimming at Q25, assembled clones with MiXCR and retained in-frame beta chains. Rows matching on CDR3 protein sequence are summarized as one entry with the most common DNA and genes. The sample table contains about 640,000 distinct CDR3 sequences; only one count was recorded for just under 20% of them. 0.85% to 0.9% of the sample is taken by the ten largest. Specimen: naive CD8+ T cells from blood, with Jurkat cell RNA spiked in. In the paper's terms, the cell subset or site label means: FACS-sorted CD8+CD4-CCR7+CD45RA+ naive T cells. These receptors all come from a human donor in good health. Some libraries in this study had Jurkat cell RNA spiked in.

This clonotype was recorded a few times. The rearrangement uses TRBV4-1 and TRBJ2-7; D uncertain. Trimming left V 0 bases short and J 2 bases short, with 8 bases between. CDR1 and CDR2 from the germline V gene are MGHRA and YSYEKL. CDR3 length: 14 amino acids. In nucleotides, the CDR3 is TGCGCCAGCAGCCAAGATTACGGTACCTACGAGCAGTACTTC. Protein: CASSQDYGTYEQYF.

V gene TRBV3-1 combines with J gene TRBJ1-2, with 7 bases identical to TRBD1. The CDR3 loop spans 13 amino acids. The V and J ends lost 5 bases and 8 bases, in that order; junction bases with no gene match: 8. Germline CDR1 LGHDT, CDR2 YNNKEL (reference sequence). CDR3 amino acids: CASSEGQPGGYTF. The CDR3 DNA reads TGTGCCAGCAGCGAGGGACAGCCTGGGGGCTACACCTTC.

This clonotype was seen more than once but under ten times. The chain employs TRBV12-3 or TRBV12-4 and TRBJ2-5; 7 nucleotides match TRBD2. The CDR3 loop spans 13 amino acids. After removal of 3 bases from V and 5 bases from J, the junction contained 3 bases not matched to a gene. The CDR3 here is CASSFFSGETQYF. DNA for the CDR3: TGTGCCAGCAGTTTTTTTAGCGGGGAGACCCAGTACTTC.

The sample holds many counts of this clonotype. The rearrangement joins TRBV5-1 to TRBJ2-3; 11 bases match TRBD1. Germline V lookup: CDR1 SGHRS, CDR2 YFSETQ. CDR3 length: 14 amino acids. The V and J ends lost 4 bases and 4 bases, in that order; junction bases with no gene match: 2. In DNA form, the CDR3 reads TGCGCCAGCAGCGGGGGACAGGGGGCAGATACGCAGTATTTT. Translated: CASSGGQGADTQYF.

This clonotype was seen a handful of times. The chain joins TRBV9 to TRBJ2-2; 16 bases match TRBD2. The V gene's germline CDR1 is SGDLS and CDR2 YYNGEE. After removal of 3 bases from V and 5 bases from J, the junction contained 7 bases not matched to a gene. CDR3 length: 18 amino acids. CDR3 nucleotide sequence: TGTGCCAGCAGCGAGGGACTAGCGGGAGGGGCGGGGACCGGGGAGCTGTTTTTT. It translates to CASSEGLAGGAGTGELFF.

This clonotype was counted many times. The rearrangement uses TRBV19 and TRBJ2-3; 9 nucleotides line up with TRBD2. The V segment lost 5 bases and the J segment 4 bases; nucleotides outside the gene matches: 7. Per the germline V gene, CDR1 is LNHDA and CDR2 is SQIVND (reference sequence). There are 15 residues in the CDR3. The CDR3 coding sequence is TGTGCCAGTAGTGGGAGCGGGGGGTCCTCAGATACGCAGTATTTT. Encoded protein: CASSGSGGSSDTQYF. The variable domain in full, completed from reference TRBV19 and TRBJ2-3, reads DGGITQSPKYLFRKEGQNVTLSCEQNLNHDAMYWYRQDPGQGLRLIYYSQIVNDFQKGDIAEGYSVSREKKESFPLTVTSAQKNPTAFYLCASSGSGGSSDTQYFGPGTRLTVL.

This clonotype was observed a few times. The chain uses TRBV6-5 and TRBJ2-1; 8 bases are a match to TRBD2. V lost 6 bases and J lost 2; bases outside the gene matches: 9. CDR1 is MNHEY, CDR2 SVGAGI, per germline. This CDR3 spans 16 amino acids. The CDR3 DNA is TGTGCCAGCAGATTATCCGGGACTAGTACCTACAATGAGCAGTTCTTC. Its translation: CASRLSGTSTYNEQFF.

The chain recombines TRBV29-1 with TRBJ2-1; D unresolved. Germline V gene lookup returns CDR1 SQVTM and CDR2 ANQGSEA. The V end lost 3 bases, the J end lost 4 bases, and 13 bases lay between the germline ends. The CDR3 has 14 residues. The DNA for the CDR3 is TGCAGCGTTGAGGGTTACGGGCGGTACAATGAGCAGTTCTTC. Residues: CSVEGYGRYNEQFF.

This clonotype was seen many times. This rearrangement joins TRBV5-5 to TRBJ2-7, with 11 bases lining up with TRBD2. Losses at the gene ends were 6 bases for V and 3 bases for J; bases not matched to a gene: 5. Germline V CDR1 and CDR2: SGHKS, YYEKEE (reference sequence). The CDR3 is made up of 14 amino acids. The CDR3 region has the DNA TGTGCCAGCAAAAAACTAGCGGGAGACTACGAGCAGTACTTC. Protein product: CASKKLAGDYEQYF.